This T cell receptor (beta chain) emerged from a study of control samples from healthy donors and cancer patients. Clones were sequenced by immunoSEQ multiplex PCR, and TCRdb holds only the in-frame ones, with some missing. The sample lists more than 100,000 clones; 80% to 95% were seen once. This CDR3 has 13 residues. The V end lost 0 bases, the J end lost 3 bases, and 6 bases lay between the germline ends. Germline V gene data show CDR1 as SGHDT and CDR2 as YYEEEE. The chain recombines TRBV5-6 with TRBJ1-2; no reliable D call. The sequenced material came from blood. This sequence originates from a man between 18 and 35 years old in good health. CDR3 DNA: TGTGCCAGCAGCTTGGATATGTACTATGGCTACACCTTC. The encoded protein is CASSLDMYYGYTF. Full variable domain (rest looked up from reference TRBV5-6 and TRBJ1-2): DAGVTQSPTHLIKTRGQQVTLRCSPKSGHDTVSWYQQALGQGPQFIFQYYEEEERQRGNFPDRFSGHQFPNYSSELNVNALLLGDSALYLCASSLDMYYGYTFGSGTRLTVV.